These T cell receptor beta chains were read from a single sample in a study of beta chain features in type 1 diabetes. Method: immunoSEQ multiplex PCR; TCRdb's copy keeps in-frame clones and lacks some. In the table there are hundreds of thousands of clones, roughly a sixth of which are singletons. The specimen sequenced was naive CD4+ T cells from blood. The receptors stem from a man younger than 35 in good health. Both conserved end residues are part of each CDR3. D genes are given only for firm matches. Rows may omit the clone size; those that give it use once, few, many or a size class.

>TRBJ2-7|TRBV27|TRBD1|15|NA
TGTGCCAGCAGTCCAAGACAGGGGGCAGCCTACGAGCAGTACTTC
CASSPRQGAAYEQYF
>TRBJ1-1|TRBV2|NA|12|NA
TGTGCCAGCAGAAGGGTGGCCCAAGAAGCTTTCTTT
CASRRVAQEAFF
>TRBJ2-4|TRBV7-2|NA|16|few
TGTGCCAGCAGTCTGGGCCCCGGGCTAGCCAAAAACATTCAGTACTTC
CASSLGPGLAKNIQYF
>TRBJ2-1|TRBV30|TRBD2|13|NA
TGTGCCCACTATAGCGGGGGCTACAATGAGCAGTTCTTC
CAHYSGGYNEQFF
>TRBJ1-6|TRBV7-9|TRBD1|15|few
TGTGCCAGCAGCTTTGGGGACAGGGATAATTCACCCCTCCACTTT
CASSFGDRDNSPLHF
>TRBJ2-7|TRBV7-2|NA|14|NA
TGTGCCAGCAGCTTAGTTGTGTCGCCCTACGAGCAGTACTTC
CASSLVVSPYEQYF
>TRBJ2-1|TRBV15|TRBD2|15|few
TGTGCCACCAGCCTAGCGGGAAACTCCTACAATGAGCAGTTCTTC
CATSLAGNSYNEQFF
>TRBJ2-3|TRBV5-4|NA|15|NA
TGTGCCAGCAGCCGCCGGGACGTGGGAACAGATACGCAGTATTTT
CASSRRDVGTDTQYF
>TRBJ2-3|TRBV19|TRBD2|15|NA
TGTGCCAGTTCATCTAGCGGGGGTCTCACAGATACGCAGTATTTT
CASSSSGGLTDTQYF
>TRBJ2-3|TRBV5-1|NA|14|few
TGCGCCAGCAGCTTGACTGGGACTTCAGATACGCAGTATTTT
CASSLTGTSDTQYF
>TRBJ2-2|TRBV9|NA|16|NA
TGTGCCAGCAGCGTAGCCCCCAGGGTAAAAACCGGGGAGCTGTTTTTT
CASSVAPRVKTGELFF
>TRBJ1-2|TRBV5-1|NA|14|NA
TGCGCCAGCAGCCCCAGAGCCGGGGTCGATGGCTACACCTTC
CASSPRAGVDGYTF
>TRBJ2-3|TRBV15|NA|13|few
TGTGCCACCAGGTTGCCCAACACAGATACGCAGTATTTT
CATRLPNTDTQYF
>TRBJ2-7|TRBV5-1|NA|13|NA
TGCGCCAGCGGACTCGCCTTTACTACGGAGCAGTACTTC
CASGLAFTTEQYF
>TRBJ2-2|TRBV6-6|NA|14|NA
TGTGCCAGCAGTTACTTCCGTGGTTCCGGGGAGCTGTTTTTT
CASSYFRGSGELFF
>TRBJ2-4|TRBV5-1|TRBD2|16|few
TGCGCCAGCAGCTTGGCCGGGCTAGCGGGCCTCAACATTCAGTACTTC
CASSLAGLAGLNIQYF
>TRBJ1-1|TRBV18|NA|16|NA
TGTGCCAGCTCACCACAAGCTCGGCAGAGCGACACTGAAGCTTTCTTT
CASSPQARQSDTEAFF